The 21 T cell receptor beta chains in this list originate from one sample, sequenced in a study of cytomegalovirus exposure and HLA in healthy donors. The PCR was carried out with 60 Vbeta primers and 13 Jbeta primers. Assay used: immunoSEQ multiplex PCR; TCRdb lists only in-frame clones, some missing. The table has about 150,000 clones, over 75% seen once. Sequencing was carried out using PBMCs. Receptors originate from a man aged 30 to 39 in good health.

The J gene is TRBJ1-1, the V gene TRBV27; 7 nucleotides match TRBD1. Trimming took 4 bases from V and 0 from J; bases not matched to a gene: 5. The CDR3 extends over 15 amino acids. The germline CDR1 and CDR2 sequences are MNHEY and SMNVEV (reference sequence). This CDR3 reads CASSSRQGLNTEAFF. The CDR3 bases are TGTGCCAGCAGTTCCAGACAGGGCCTGAACACTGAAGCTTTCTTT.

This chain uses TRBV2 with TRBJ2-7; 10 bases map to TRBD2. CDR1 SNHLY and CDR2 FYNNEI come from the germline V gene. J lost 5 bases, V lost 7 bases, and 8 bases had no gene match. CDR3 length equals 14 residues. For the CDR3, the DNA is TGTGCCAGCAAGGAACTAGCGGGAAACAACGAGCAGTACTTC. It yields the protein CASKELAGNNEQYF.

This clone appeared a single time. This chain connects TRBV28 to TRBJ2-7; 7 bases fit TRBD2. The CDR3 has 14 amino acids. Germline V gene lookup returns CDR1 MDHEN and CDR2 SYDVKM. With 6 bases clipped from V and 6 bases from J, the junction kept 11 bases outside the gene matches. The CDR3 coding sequence is TGTGCCAGCAGGGGGATGGCGGGAGAAAGCGAGCAGTACTTC. Protein: CASRGMAGESEQYF.

V is TRBV30 and J is TRBJ2-5, with 12 bases fitting TRBD2. J gave up 9 bases and V 2 bases, and 10 bases lay outside the gene matches. The CDR3 length is 15 residues. Germline-derived CDR1 and CDR2 are GTSNPN and SVGIG (reference sequence). Written as DNA, the CDR3 is TGTGCCTGGAGTCACGGGACTAGCGGGTCGCAGGCCCAGTACTTC. This sequence encodes CAWSHGTSGSQAQYF.

This chain's CDR3 is CAWRGQGYYEQYF. CDR3 sequence (DNA): TGTGCCTGGAGGGGGCAGGGCTACTACGAGCAGTACTTC. V gene TRBV30 combines with J gene TRBJ2-7; TRBD1 is a possible D gene (5 bases). Trimming cost V 3 bases and J 3 bases, with 12 bases left between them. The CDR3 has 13 amino acids. Germline assignment: CDR1 GTSNPN and CDR2 SVGIG (reference sequence).

The V call is TRBV19, the J call TRBJ2-2; TRBD1 matches 8 bases. CDR1 is LNHDA and CDR2 is SQIVND in the germline V gene (reference sequence). With V trimmed by 6 bases and J by 2 bases, 8 bases remained unmatched. This CDR3 contains 16 residues. The CDR3 DNA follows: TGTGCCAGTAGCCTTCTCGGACAGGGTAACACCGGGGAGCTGTTTTTT. Protein: CASSLLGQGNTGELFF.

The chain recombines TRBV13 with TRBJ2-7, with 11 nucleotides matching TRBD2. The CDR3 is 16 amino acids. CDR1 is PRHDT and CDR2 is FYEKMQ in the germline V gene (reference sequence). Trimming at V came to 5 bases and at J to 0 bases, leaving 6 bases not matched to a gene. This chain's CDR3 is CASSGLTSGVSYEQYF. The DNA for the CDR3 is TGTGCCAGCAGCGGCCTGACTAGCGGGGTCTCCTACGAGCAGTACTTC.

The chain has TRBV13 and TRBJ2-3; 10 positions agree with TRBD2. J gave up 4 bases and V 5 bases, and 9 bases lay outside the gene matches. The V gene's germline CDR1 is PRHDT and CDR2 FYEKMQ (reference sequence). CDR3 length: 16 residues. CDR3 coding DNA: TGTGCCAGCAGCAGAAGCGGGGGGGGCGAGTCAGATACGCAGTATTTT. Its translation: CASSRSGGGESDTQYF.

This chain uses TRBV19 with TRBJ2-1; D ambiguous. The length of the CDR3 is 15 residues. Germline CDR1 and CDR2: LNHDA and SQIVND (reference sequence). Between the trimmed V and J ends, which lost 1 base and 1 base, there was a span of 8 bases. The CDR3 is CASSIAGISYNEQFF. The CDR3 DNA follows: TGTGCCAGTAGTATAGCCGGTATTTCCTACAATGAGCAGTTCTTC.

CDR3 DNA: TGTGCCACCAGCGAGGACAAACTAGCCAAAAACATTCAGTACTTC. Translating it yields CATSEDKLAKNIQYF. The V call is TRBV15, the J call TRBJ2-4; TRBD1 is a possible D gene (5 bases). Trimming removed 5 bases at V and 0 bases at J, with 11 bases between. Germline V gene lookup returns CDR1 LNHNV and CDR2 YYDKDF (reference sequence). The CDR3 totals 15 residues.

The chain uses TRBV7-9 and TRBJ1-1, with D uncertain. The CDR3 sequence is 13 residues long. Trimming removed 5 bases at V and 1 base at J, with 8 bases between. Per germline, CDR1 SEHNR and CDR2 FQNEAQ (reference sequence). CDR3 amino acids: CASSLDSNTEAFF. The CDR3 region has the DNA TGTGCCAGCAGCCTGGACTCGAACACTGAAGCTTTCTTT.

The gene calls are TRBV5-1 and TRBJ2-6, with D uncertain. The CDR3 is made up of 15 amino acids. CDR1 SGHRS and CDR2 YFSETQ come from the germline V gene. The V and J ends lost 2 bases and 0 bases respectively, with 6 bases between them. The DNA for the CDR3 is TGCGCCAGCAGCTTTGAACTCTCTGGGGCCAACGTCCTGACTTTC. It codes for CASSFELSGANVLTF.

This clone was detected only once. This rearrangement joins TRBV6-5 to TRBJ1-5; TRBD1 is a possible D gene (5 bases). This CDR3 has 13 residues. V gave up 5 bases and J gave up 4 bases, with 9 bases separating them. Germline CDR1 is MNHEY and CDR2 is SVGAGI. This CDR3 reads CASSEGTNQPQHF. The CDR3 nucleotides are TGTGCCAGCAGTGAAGGGACTAATCAGCCCCAGCATTTT.

This clone was seen a single time. DNA of the CDR3: TGTGCCAGCAGTTACGCTCCCGCGTCCTACGAGCAGTACTTC. As protein: CASSYAPASYEQYF. The chain couples TRBV6-5 to TRBJ2-7; D is undetermined. Deletions cut 2 bases from V and 1 base from J, with 9 bases between. The germline V gene has CDR1 MNHEY and CDR2 SVGAGI. The CDR3 contains 14 residues.

In this sample, this clone turned up a few times. The rearrangement joins TRBV21-1 to TRBJ2-2; the table calls TRBD1, which could not be checked here. TRBV21-1 has pseudogene status. There are 15 residues in the CDR3. CDR3 residues: CASGQWDRVAGELFF. The CDR3, as DNA: TGTGCCAGCGGCCAATGGGACAGGGTCGCCGGGGAGCTGTTTTTT.

This chain uses TRBV7-2 with TRBJ1-1; maybe TRBD1 (5 bases). This CDR3 has 15 amino acids. V gave up 4 bases and J gave up 0 bases, with 12 bases separating them. CDR1 and CDR2 from the germline V gene are SGHTA and FQGNSA. The CDR3 reads CASSSYWGLNTEAFF. The CDR3 bases are TGTGCCAGCAGCTCCTACTGGGGCCTGAACACTGAAGCTTTCTTT.

V gene TRBV23-1 combines with J gene TRBJ1-2; D ambiguous. TRBV23-1 is flagged as an ORF with uncertain function. V shed 4 bases and J shed 3 bases, with 9 bases lying between them. The length of the CDR3 is 13 residues. DNA for the CDR3: TGCGCCAGCAGTCGTGTCAGGCACTATGGCTACACCTTC. It specifies CASSRVRHYGYTF.

This chain uses TRBV2 with TRBJ2-7; TRBD2 aligns across 9 bases. CDR3 length equals 16 residues. Germline values: CDR1 SNHLY, CDR2 FYNNEI. V shed 6 bases and J 1 base; nucleotides not matched to a gene: 10. The CDR3 bases are TGTGCCAGCAGGACCACACTAGCGGGCCTTTCCTACGAGCAGTACTTC. Translation gives CASRTTLAGLSYEQYF.

This sequence joins TRBV9 and TRBJ2-7; 7 positions match TRBD1. Trimming at V came to 3 bases and at J to 6 bases, leaving 9 bases not matched to a gene. This CDR3 has 14 amino acids. Germline-derived CDR1 and CDR2 are SGDLS and YYNGEE. The CDR3 spells CASSALDRAGEQYF. CDR3 nucleotides: TGTGCCAGCAGCGCCCTCGACAGGGCGGGCGAGCAGTACTTC.

The chain carries TRBV30 and TRBJ1-1; no clear D gene. The CDR3 consists of 13 residues. Germline CDR1 and CDR2: GTSNPN and SVGIG (reference sequence). V gave up 4 bases and J gave up 0 bases, with 9 bases separating them. CDR3 sequence: CAWIPRLNTEAFF. The CDR3 DNA reads as TGTGCCTGGATCCCCCGTCTGAACACTGAAGCTTTCTTT.

This clone was observed a single time. Germline is not matched at one junction end, which may reflect a read error. The V call is TRBV13, the J call TRBJ2-7, with 7 nucleotides matching TRBD2. The V gene's germline CDR1 is PRHDT and CDR2 FYEKMQ (reference sequence). There are 13 residues in the CDR3. The DNA of the CDR3 is TGTGCCAGCAGCGTAGGACTAGTCCACGAGCAGTACTTC. Residues: CASSVGLVHEQYF.